This TCR beta chain was identified during a study of T cell responses to AZD1222 COVID-19 vaccine (dated by TCRdb to about 2021). Concerning the study at large: Because spike-specific TCR depth and breadth did not differ between the two schedules, AZD1222 recipients who got a second dose at roughly 4 weeks were pooled with those who got a second dose at roughly 12 weeks. A total of more than 230 trial participants underwent TCR sequencing, of whom around 200 received two doses of AZD1222 and around 25 received two doses of the MenACWY control vaccine. Enrollment into the trials was organized by age into subgroups of 18-55, 56-69 and 70-plus years, and those subgroups contained approximately 160, 26 and 62 TCR-sequenced participants, respectively.

A note on this clone: Its antigen is unknown. Base quality data are lacking; no much larger clone is found one base away.

The germline V gene (reference sequence) provides CDR1 LGHDT and CDR2 YNNKEL. The CDR3 starts with the cysteine, ends with the phenylalanine, and has 13 residues. Of all the DNA, just the CDR3 is kept, 39 bases in frame from base 1. V loses 4 bases, J loses 3 bases, and the germline ends lie 6 bases apart. The CDR3 regions of human TCRbeta chains were analyzed by immunosequencing. In the authors' own workflow: Repertoire TCRs were matched against a reference library of SARS-CoV-2-specific TCRs generated with the MIRA antigen-specificity platform. Breadth meant the fraction of unique TCRs that were SARS-CoV-2-associated, whereas depth meant the fraction of total T cells that were SARS-CoV-2-associated. Using the MIRA data, every spike-specific TCR was mapped to the spike region that the TCR reacted to and assigned to either a CD4 or a CD8 class. Log10-transformed breadth and depth values were compared by one-way ANOVA with Sidak's multiple comparisons tests. This is the immuneACCESS table as TCRdb keeps it, with only in-frame sequences that have V and J called. A part of the clones is gone; compared with another copy, unresolved V genes explain less than half, and the rest is unexplained. The DNA was the basis for D and trimming; V, J and clone size are from that table. In this sample the table shows 90,000 to 150,000 clones, approximately 90% of which occur a single time. The ten most abundant clones make up 2.4% of the sample.

The investigation overall reported the following: After two AZD1222 doses, spike-specific TCR breadth and depth were significantly higher than at day 0 and than in MenACWY recipients. The whole spike protein was spanned by vaccine-associated CD4 TCRs, and dominant responses were seen in regions 160-218 and 743-854. Because no day 14 peak-response samples were available, repertoires were characterized only after the peak T cell response. Most participants were white British and females outnumbered males, and the authors suggested that clonal diversity may have been underestimated. Reportedly, close to half of the unique spike-specific TCRs recognized epitopes lying outside the regions that are mutated in the B.1.351 and B.1.1.7 variants. Conclusions about previously exposed vaccinees are limited, since just 6 or 7 AZD1222 recipients were seropositive for SARS-CoV-2 at baseline. The 56-69-year group was small, and its depth increase did not reach significance, likely because of low power.

The sample's time point label, in plain terms: baseline before first vaccination. The vaccinee samples were drawn from two UK trials, COV001 and COV002, one of which was a single-blind randomized controlled phase 2/3 trial testing AZD1222 (ChAdOx1 nCoV-19) in healthy adults. For TCRbeta chain sequencing, PBMC samples from trial participants were taken at day 0 and at day 28 after the second dose. Here the sequenced sample was peripheral blood, taken on day 0 of AZD1222 vaccination. This receptor was taken from an adult in good health. The sequence is built from TRBV3-1 (or the pseudogene TRBV3-2) and TRBJ2-2; no D gene can be assigned with confidence. The DNA sequence is as follows: TGTGCCAGCAGCCCCCTCCACACCGGGGAGCTGTTTTTT. Protein translation: CASSPLHTGELFF.